This TCR beta chain was captured by sequencing in a study of blood T cells in healthy people across ages. Germline CDR1 reads SQVTM; CDR2 reads ANQGSEA. The CDR3 covers 10 residues. Concerning this clonotype itself: Antigen specificity is unknown. A read error may produce the germline difference seen at one junction end.

A second PCR, run for about 7 to 12 cycles, used a sample-barcoded 5' primer plus a J-beta primer mix. The template-switch adaptor was a 5' adaptor with 12 random nucleotides. It tagged each cDNA molecule. TCRdb reprocessed the 5' RACE reads via MiXCR and lists one record per CDR3 protein. The sample consists of hundreds of thousands of distinct CDR3 sequences, approximately 60% of them appearing once. Findings and caveats of the study: Long-lived donors carried more naive CD4+ cells and greater diversity than aged donors. Bulk PBMC profiling left naive and antigen-experienced comparisons inconclusive.

The chain employs TRBV29-1 and TRBJ1-1; D remains unclear. Sequencing was performed on blood. This receptor was taken from a man between 35 and 55 years old in good health. CDR3 loop: CSVVKTEAFF. The DNA for the CDR3 is TGCAGCGTTGTGAAGACTGAAGCTTTCTTT.